This T cell receptor beta chain derives from a study of blood T cell repertoires in COVID-19. V lost 0 bases, J lost 11 bases, and 13 bases lay in between. This CDR3 has 12 residues. Germline values: CDR1 GTSNPN, CDR2 SVGIG (reference sequence). In the original processing: It was from reference gene primer amplification that nucleated cell counts were estimated. Assay: immunoSEQ multiplex PCR; the TCRdb copy retains only in-frame clones and omits some. V, J and clone size reflect that table, while D and trimming were determined from the DNA. The sample holds 200,000 to 250,000 clones; around 90% are singletons and the top ten take 0.85% to 0.9%. Across fewer than 25 US areas, participants ranged in age from about 18 to 89 years. Exposed study participants had met a COVID-19 case within 2 weeks before entry.

The sequencing input was PBMCs or T cells enriched from blood (not recorded which). The clonotype comes from a man aged 50 to 60 who had been exposed to COVID-19. The chain carries TRBV30 and TRBJ1-1; D is ambiguous. CDR3 nucleotide sequence: TGTGCCTGGAGTGTGGGAGGGTCGGACGCTTTCTTT. It encodes CAWSVGGSDAFF. The full variable domain, with the rest looked up from reference TRBV30 and TRBJ1-1, is SQTIHQWPATLVQPVGSPLSLECTVEGTSNPNLYWYRQAAGRGLQLLFYSVGIGQISSEVPQNLSASRPQDRQFILSSKKLLLSDSGFYLCAWSVGGSDAFFGQGTRLTVV.